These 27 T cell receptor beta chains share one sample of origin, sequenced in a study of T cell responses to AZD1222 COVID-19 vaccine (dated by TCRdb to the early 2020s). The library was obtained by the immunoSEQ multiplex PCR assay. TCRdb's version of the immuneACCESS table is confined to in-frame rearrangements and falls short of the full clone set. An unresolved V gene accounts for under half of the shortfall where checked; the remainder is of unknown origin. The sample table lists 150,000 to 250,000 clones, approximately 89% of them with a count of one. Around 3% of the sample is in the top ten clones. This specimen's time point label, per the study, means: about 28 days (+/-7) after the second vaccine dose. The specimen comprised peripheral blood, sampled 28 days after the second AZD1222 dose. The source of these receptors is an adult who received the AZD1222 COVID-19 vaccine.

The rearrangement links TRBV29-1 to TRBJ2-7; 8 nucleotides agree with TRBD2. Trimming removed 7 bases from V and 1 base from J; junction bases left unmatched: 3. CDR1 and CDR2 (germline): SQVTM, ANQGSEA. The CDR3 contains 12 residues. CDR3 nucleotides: TGCAGCGCTCGACTAGCGTCCTACGAGCAGTACTTC. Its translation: CSARLASYEQYF.

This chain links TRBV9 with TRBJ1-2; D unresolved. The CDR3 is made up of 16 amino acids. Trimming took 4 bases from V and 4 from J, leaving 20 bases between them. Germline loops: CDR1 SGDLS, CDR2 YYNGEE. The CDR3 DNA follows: TGTGCCAGCAGCCCTCAGCCGGCAGTAGGTGGCTATGGCTACACCTTC. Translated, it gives CASSPQPAVGGYGYTF.

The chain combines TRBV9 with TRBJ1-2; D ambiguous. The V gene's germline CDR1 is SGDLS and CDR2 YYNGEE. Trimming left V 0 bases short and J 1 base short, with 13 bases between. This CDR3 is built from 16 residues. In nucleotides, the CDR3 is TGTGCCAGCAGCGTAGGTCGGCCGTCCATTAACTATGGCTACACCTTC. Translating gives CASSVGRPSINYGYTF.

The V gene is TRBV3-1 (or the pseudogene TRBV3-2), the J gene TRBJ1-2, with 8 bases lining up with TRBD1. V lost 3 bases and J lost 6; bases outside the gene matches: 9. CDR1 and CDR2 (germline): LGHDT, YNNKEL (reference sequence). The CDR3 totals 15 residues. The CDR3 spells CASSQKSGGRNGYTF. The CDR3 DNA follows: TGTGCCAGCAGCCAGAAATCAGGGGGCCGCAATGGCTACACCTTC.

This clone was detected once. CDR3 residues: CASSLSGGGVYNEQFF. The CDR3 DNA reads as TGTGCCAGCAGTTTATCCGGTGGCGGGGTCTACAATGAGCAGTTCTTC. This chain joins TRBV28 and TRBJ2-1, with a weak D call TRBD2 (6 bases). Trimming cost V 1 base and J 3 bases, with 13 bases left between them. Per germline, CDR1 MDHEN and CDR2 SYDVKM. This CDR3 comprises 16 residues.

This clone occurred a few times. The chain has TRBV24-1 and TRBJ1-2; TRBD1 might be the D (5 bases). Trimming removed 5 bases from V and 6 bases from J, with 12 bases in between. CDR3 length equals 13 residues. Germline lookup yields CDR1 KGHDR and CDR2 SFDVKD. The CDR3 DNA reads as TGTGCCACCAGTGGACAGCGTTCGGATGGCTACACCTTC. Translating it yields CATSGQRSDGYTF.

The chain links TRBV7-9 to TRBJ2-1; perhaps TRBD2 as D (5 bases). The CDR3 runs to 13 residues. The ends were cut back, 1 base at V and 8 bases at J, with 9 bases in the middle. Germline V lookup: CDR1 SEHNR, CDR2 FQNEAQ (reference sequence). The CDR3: CASSLGSGDEQFF. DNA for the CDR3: TGTGCCAGCAGCTTAGGGTCCGGGGATGAGCAGTTCTTC.

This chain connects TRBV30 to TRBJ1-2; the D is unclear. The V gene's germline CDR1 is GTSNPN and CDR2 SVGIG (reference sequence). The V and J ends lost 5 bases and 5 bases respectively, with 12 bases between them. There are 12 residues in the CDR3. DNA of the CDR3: TGTGCCTGGTCCGGGCAGCCATATGGCTACACCTTC. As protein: CAWSGQPYGYTF.

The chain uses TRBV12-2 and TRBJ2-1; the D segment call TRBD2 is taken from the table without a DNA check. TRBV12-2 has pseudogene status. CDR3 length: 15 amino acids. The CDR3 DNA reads TGTGCAAGTCGCCAAACCTGGGAGGGATACAATGAGCAGTTCTTC. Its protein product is CASRQTWEGYNEQFF.

As DNA, the CDR3 is TGTGCCAGCAGTGAAGAGGGAGGCAATCAGCCCCAGCATTTT. Encoded protein: CASSEEGGNQPQHF. The rearrangement links TRBV2 to TRBJ1-5; D remains ambiguous. Germline CDR1 SNHLY, CDR2 FYNNEI. The CDR3 has 14 amino acids. V gave up 1 base and J gave up 2 bases, with 6 bases separating them.

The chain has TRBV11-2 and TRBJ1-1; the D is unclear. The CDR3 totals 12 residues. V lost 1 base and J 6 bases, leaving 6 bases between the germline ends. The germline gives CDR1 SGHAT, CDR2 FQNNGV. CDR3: CASSLAEAEAFF. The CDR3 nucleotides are TGTGCCAGCAGCTTAGCGGAGGCTGAAGCTTTCTTT.

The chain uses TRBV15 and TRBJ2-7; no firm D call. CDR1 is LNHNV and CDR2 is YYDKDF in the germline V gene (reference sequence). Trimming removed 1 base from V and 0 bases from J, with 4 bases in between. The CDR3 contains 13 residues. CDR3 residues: CATSRGFSYEQYF. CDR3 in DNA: TGTGCCACCAGCAGAGGGTTCTCCTACGAGCAGTACTTC. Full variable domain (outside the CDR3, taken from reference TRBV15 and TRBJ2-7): DAMVIQNPRYQVTQFGKPVTLSCSQTLNHNVMYWYQQKSSQAPKLLFHYYDKDFNNEADTPDNFQSRRPNTSFCFLDIRSPGLGDTAMYLCATSRGFSYEQYFGPGTRLTVT.

CDR3 loop: CASTQRRAGNTIYF. CDR3 in DNA: TGTGCCAGCACTCAGCGGAGGGCCGGAAACACCATATATTTT. The chain has TRBV7-8 and TRBJ1-3, with no clear D. This CDR3 has 14 amino acids. V lost 7 bases and J lost 4, with 14 bases in between. Germline V gives CDR1 SGHVS, CDR2 FQNEAQ.

CDR3 residues: CASTVFQTEKLFF. CDR3 nucleotide sequence: TGTGCCAGCACTGTCTTTCAGACTGAAAAACTGTTTTTT. This chain joins TRBV28 and TRBJ1-4; the D is unclear. Trimming shortened V by 7 bases and J by 7 bases, and 13 bases separated the two germline ends. This CDR3 spans 13 amino acids. Per germline, CDR1 MDHEN and CDR2 SYDVKM.

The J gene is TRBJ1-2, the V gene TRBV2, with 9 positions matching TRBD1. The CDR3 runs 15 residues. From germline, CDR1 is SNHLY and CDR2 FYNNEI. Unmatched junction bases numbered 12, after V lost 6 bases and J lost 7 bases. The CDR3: CASSPLGQGGGGYTF. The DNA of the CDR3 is TGTGCCAGCAGCCCTTTGGGACAGGGTGGAGGTGGCTACACCTTC.

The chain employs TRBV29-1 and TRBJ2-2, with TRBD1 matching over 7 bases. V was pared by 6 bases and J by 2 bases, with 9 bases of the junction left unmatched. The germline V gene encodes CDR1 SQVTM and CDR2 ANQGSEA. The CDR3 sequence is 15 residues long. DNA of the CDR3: TGCAGCGTCTCGAACAGGGGACGTAACACCGGGGAGCTGTTTTTT. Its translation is CSVSNRGRNTGELFF.

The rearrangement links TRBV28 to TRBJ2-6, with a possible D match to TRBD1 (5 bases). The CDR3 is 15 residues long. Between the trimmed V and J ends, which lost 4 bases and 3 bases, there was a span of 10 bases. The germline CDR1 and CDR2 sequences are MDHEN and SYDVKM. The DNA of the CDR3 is TGTGCCAGCAGTTCCAGGGCGAGTGGGGCCAACGTCCTGACTTTC. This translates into CASSSRASGANVLTF.

CDR3 coding DNA: TGTGCCAGCAGTTATAGTGCGGGACCCTACAATGAGCAGTTCTTC. Translation: CASSYSAGPYNEQFF. The V gene is TRBV6-5, the J gene TRBJ2-1; TRBD2 is a possible D gene (6 bases). Trimming left V 3 bases short and J 2 bases short, with 11 bases between. The CDR3 has 15 residues. Germline CDR1 and CDR2: MNHEY and SVGAGI.

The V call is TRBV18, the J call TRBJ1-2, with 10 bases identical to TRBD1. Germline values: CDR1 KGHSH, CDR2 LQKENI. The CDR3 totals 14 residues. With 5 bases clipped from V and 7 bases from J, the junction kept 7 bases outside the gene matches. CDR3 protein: CASSLTGGDSGYTF. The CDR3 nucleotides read TGTGCCAGCTCATTGACAGGGGGCGATTCTGGCTACACCTTC.

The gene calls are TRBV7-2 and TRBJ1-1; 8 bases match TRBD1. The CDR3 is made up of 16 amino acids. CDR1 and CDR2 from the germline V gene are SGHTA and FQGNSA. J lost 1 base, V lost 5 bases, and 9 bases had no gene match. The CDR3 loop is CASSTRPGQENTEAFF. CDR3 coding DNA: TGTGCCAGCAGCACTCGGCCGGGACAGGAGAACACTGAAGCTTTCTTT.

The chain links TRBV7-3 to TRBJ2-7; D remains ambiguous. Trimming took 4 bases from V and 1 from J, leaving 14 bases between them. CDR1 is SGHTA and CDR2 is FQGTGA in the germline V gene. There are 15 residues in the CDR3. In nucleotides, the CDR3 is TGTGCCAGCAGCTCCGATTCGGGCAGTTCCTACGAGCAGTACTTC. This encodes CASSSDSGSSYEQYF.

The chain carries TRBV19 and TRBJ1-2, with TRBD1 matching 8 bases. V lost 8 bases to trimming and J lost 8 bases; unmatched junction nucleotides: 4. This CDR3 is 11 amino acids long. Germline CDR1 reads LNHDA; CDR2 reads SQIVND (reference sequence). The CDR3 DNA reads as TGTGCCAGTTACCGGGACAGGGGCTACACCTTC. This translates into CASYRDRGYTF.

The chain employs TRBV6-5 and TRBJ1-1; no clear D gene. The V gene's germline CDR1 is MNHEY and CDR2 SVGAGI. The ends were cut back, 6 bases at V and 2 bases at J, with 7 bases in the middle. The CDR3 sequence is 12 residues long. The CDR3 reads CASSHGNTEAFF. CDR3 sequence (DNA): TGTGCCAGCAGCCACGGTAACACTGAAGCTTTCTTT.

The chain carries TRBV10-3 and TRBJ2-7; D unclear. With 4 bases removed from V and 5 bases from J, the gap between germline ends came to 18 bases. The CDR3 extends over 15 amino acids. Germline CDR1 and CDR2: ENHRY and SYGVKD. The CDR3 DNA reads TGTGCCATCAGTGCCGACACCTCCGTTACCCACGAGCAGTACTTC. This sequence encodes CAISADTSVTHEQYF.

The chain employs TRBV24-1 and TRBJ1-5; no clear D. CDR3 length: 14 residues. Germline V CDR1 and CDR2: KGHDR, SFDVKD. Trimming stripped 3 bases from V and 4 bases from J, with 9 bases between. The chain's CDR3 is CATSDMDGNQPQHF. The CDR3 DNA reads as TGTGCCACCAGTGATATGGACGGGAATCAGCCCCAGCATTTT.

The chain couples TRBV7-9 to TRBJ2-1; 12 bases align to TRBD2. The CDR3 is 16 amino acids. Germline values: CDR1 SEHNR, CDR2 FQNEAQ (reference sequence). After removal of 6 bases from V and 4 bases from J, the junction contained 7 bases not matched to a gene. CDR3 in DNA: TGTGCCAGCAGAGAAGCTGGGACTAGCGGGTACAATGAGCAGTTCTTC. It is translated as CASREAGTSGYNEQFF.

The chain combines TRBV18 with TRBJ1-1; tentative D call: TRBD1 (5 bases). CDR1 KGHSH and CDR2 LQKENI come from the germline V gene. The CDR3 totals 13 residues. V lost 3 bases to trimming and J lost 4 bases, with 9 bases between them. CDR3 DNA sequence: TGTGCCAGCTCACCCCGGGGCCGCACTGAAGCTTTCTTT. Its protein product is CASSPRGRTEAFF. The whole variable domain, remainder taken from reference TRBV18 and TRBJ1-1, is NAGVMQNPRHLVRRRGQEARLRCSPMKGHSHVYWYRQLPEEGLKFMVYLQKENIIDESGMPKERFSAEFPKEGPSILRIQQVVRGDSAAYFCASSPRGRTEAFFGQGTRLTVV.